This passage covers 30 T cell receptor beta chains from one sample sequenced in a study of T cells in women clearing cervical HPV infection. Libraries were prepared by immunoSEQ multiplex PCR; TCRdb keeps only in-frame clonotypes and omits some of them. In all, the sample yields under 45,000 clones. Specimen: blood buffy coat. The receptor set was obtained from a woman aged 18 to 75 with a cervical HPV16 infection that either progressed to CIN3+ or cleared (not recorded which).

Regarding this clone: The read terminates 3 residues before the CDR3 end, so the remaining end is supplied by the germline J gene. This chain links TRBV29-1 with TRBJ1-6, with D perhaps matching TRBD1 (6 bases). This CDR3 region has 17 residues. Trimming removed 1 base at V and 0 bases at J, with 13 bases between. Looked up from germline, CDR1 is SQVTM and CDR2 is ANQGSEA. The chain's CDR3 is CSVEGQELSSYNSPLHF. The CDR3 DNA, read in part, is TGCAGCGTTGAAGGACAGGAGCTTAGCTCCTATAATTCACCC.

For this clone: The CDR3 end falls 3 residues outside the read, so it is completed with the germline J gene. The rearrangement links TRBV19 to TRBJ2-3; the match to TRBD2 covers 10 bases. V lost 5 bases, J lost 3 bases, and 5 bases stayed unmatched. The CDR3 has 15 residues. Germline values: CDR1 LNHDA, CDR2 SQIVND (reference sequence). The CDR3 loop is CASSHAGLATDTQYF. CDR3 DNA (partial): TGTGCCAGTAGTCACGCGGGACTAGCGACAGATACG. Supplemented by reference TRBV19 and TRBJ2-3, the full variable domain reads DGGITQSPKYLFRKEGQNVTLSCEQNLNHDAMYWYRQDPGQGLRLIYYSQIVNDFQKGDIAEGYSVSREKKESFPLTVTSAQKNPTAFYLCASSHAGLATDTQYFGPGTRLTVL.

Comment on this clone: The sequence runs out 3 residues before the end of the CDR3; the remainder is reconstructed from the germline J gene. This chain links TRBV5-6 with TRBJ1-1, with D tentatively TRBD1 (6 bases). CDR1 and CDR2 (germline): SGHDT, YYEEEE. V lost 3 bases, J lost 1 base, and 10 bases lay in between. CDR3 length equals 14 residues. The chain's CDR3 is CASSSRGGNTEAFF. Incomplete CDR3 DNA: TGTGCCAGCAGCTCGAGAGGGGGGAACACTGAA. The whole variable domain, filled in from reference TRBV5-6 and TRBJ1-1, reads DAGVTQSPTHLIKTRGQQVTLRCSPKSGHDTVSWYQQALGQGPQFIFQYYEEEERQRGNFPDRFSGHQFPNYSSELNVNALLLGDSALYLCASSSRGGNTEAFFGQGTRLTVV.

Remarks on this clone: Read sequence stops 3 residues before the CDR3 end, and the germline J gene provides the missing end. V usage is TRBV5-6 and J usage is TRBJ2-3; D might be TRBD2 (5 bases). Germline V CDR1 and CDR2: SGHDT, YYEEEE. The CDR3 extends over 14 amino acids. V dropped 3 bases and J dropped 3 bases, with 11 bases sitting between them. CDR3 bases read: TGTGCCAGCAGCTCAGTACGCGGGACAGATACG. As protein: CASSSVRGTDT. The whole CDR3 sequence reads CASSSVRGTDTQYF.

The CDR3: CASRATSGTNNEQFF. The DNA read from the CDR3 is TGTGCCAGCAGGGCGACTAGCGGGACCAACAATGAG. This chain uses TRBV2 with TRBJ2-1; 11 bases fit TRBD2. The read is 3 residues too short to cover the CDR3 end, so that end is filled in from the germline J gene. V was clipped by 6 bases and J by 5 bases; unmatched bases: 6. The germline V gene encodes CDR1 SNHLY and CDR2 FYNNEI. CDR3 length: 15 residues.

As concerns this clone: Read data end 3 residues before the CDR3 end; the end is taken from the germline J gene. The gene calls are TRBV19 and TRBJ1-1; perhaps TRBD1 as D (6 bases). CDR1 LNHDA and CDR2 SQIVND come from the germline V gene (reference sequence). The CDR3 spans 12 residues. CDR3 DNA (partial): TGTGCCAGTAGTATCGGGACACTGGGA. This gives the protein CASSIGTLG. The entire CDR3 sequence reads CASSIGTLGAFF.

In the case of this clone: The sequence runs out 3 residues before the end of the CDR3; the remainder is reconstructed from the germline J gene. This sequence joins TRBV29-1 and TRBJ1-4; no reliable D call. Trimming took 6 bases from V and 4 from J, leaving 9 bases between them. The V gene's germline CDR1 is SQVTM and CDR2 ANQGSEA. The CDR3 sequence is 12 residues long. CDR3 bases read: TGCAGCGTGGCCAATCTTAATGAAAAA. Protein sequence: CSVANLNEK. The CDR3 as a whole reads CSVANLNEKLFF.

Concerning this clone: With the read ending 3 residues before the CDR3 end, the germline J gene is used to fill in that end. This chain uses TRBV2 with TRBJ1-1; D is perhaps TRBD1 (6 bases). V lost 2 bases to trimming and J lost 7 bases, with 8 bases between them. The CDR3 covers 12 residues. Germline CDR1 and CDR2: SNHLY and FYNNEI. The CDR3 bases that were read are TGTGCCAGCAGTGAACAGGACAGTGAA. This encodes CASSEQDSE. The complete CDR3 reads CASSEQDSEAFF.

To note about this clone: The read comes to an end 3 residues before the CDR3 does, leaving the germline J gene to fill in the end. The chain combines TRBV6-1 with TRBJ2-1; 10 bases are shared with TRBD2. J was trimmed by 4 bases and V by 4 bases; bases with no gene match: 4. CDR1 is MNHNS, CDR2 SASEGT, per germline. The CDR3 length is 15 residues. Partial CDR3 DNA: TGTGCCAGCAGTGGTAGCGGGGGGCATTACAATGAG. Translated, it gives CASSGSGGHYNE. The whole CDR3 protein is CASSGSGGHYNEQFF.

Concerning this clone itself: The CDR3 extends 3 residues past the end of the read, so its final part is completed from the germline J gene. The chain has TRBV7-2 and TRBJ1-2, with a possible D match to TRBD1 (6 bases). CDR3 size: 14 residues. V was trimmed by 5 bases and J by 5 bases, leaving 15 bases between them. Germline-derived CDR1 and CDR2 are SGHTA and FQGNSA. CDR3 in amino acids: CASSHGGARYGYTF. CDR3 bases read: TGTGCCAGCAGCCATGGGGGGGCTCGATATGGC.

On this clone itself: The sequence runs out 3 residues before the end of the CDR3; the remainder is reconstructed from the germline J gene. V gene TRBV20-1 combines with J gene TRBJ2-7, with TRBD1 matching 7 bases. This CDR3 contains 14 residues. Losses at the gene ends were 6 bases for V and 4 bases for J; bases not matched to a gene: 12. CDR1 is DFQATT, CDR2 SNEGSKA, per germline (reference sequence). CDR3 DNA (partial): TGCAGTGCGACCGGGACAGCGGTGGGGTACGAG. Its protein is CSATGTAVGYE. The whole CDR3 protein reads CSATGTAVGYEQYF.

A remark on this clone: The read ends 3 residues before the CDR3 terminus; that terminus is restored from the germline J gene. The chain has TRBV5-1 and TRBJ2-7; D remains unclear. With 1 base removed from V and 3 bases from J, the gap between germline ends came to 8 bases. Germline V lookup: CDR1 SGHRS, CDR2 YFSETQ. This CDR3 is 13 amino acids long. CDR3 DNA, as far as it was read: TGCGCCAGCAGCTTGAGAGCAGGCTACGAG. Its translation is CASSLRAGYE. The full CDR3 reads CASSLRAGYEQYF.

Of note for this clone: From the germline J gene comes the end of the CDR3, since the read stops 3 residues before it. This rearrangement joins TRBV5-1 to TRBJ1-4, with 7 bases identical to TRBD1. The CDR3 has 15 residues. CDR1 SGHRS and CDR2 YFSETQ come from the germline V gene. This CDR3 is CASSLERANQGGLFF. CDR3 bases read: TGCGCCAGCAGCTTGGAAAGGGCCAACCAGGGGGGA.

Points on this clone: The read stops 3 residues short of the end of the CDR3; the missing end is completed from the germline J gene. This chain joins TRBV29-1 and TRBJ1-2; D possibly corresponds to TRBD1 (6 bases). The germline V gene has CDR1 SQVTM and CDR2 ANQGSEA. The CDR3 covers 14 residues. The V end lost 4 bases, the J end lost 5 bases, and 17 bases lay between the germline ends. This CDR3 is CSVVGGGKGYGYTF. CDR3 DNA, as far as it was read: TGCAGCGTTGTAGGGGGGGGAAAAGGGTATGGC.

Concerning this clone: The sequenced fragment ends 3 residues before the CDR3 boundary, so the rest is inferred from the germline J gene. V and J are TRBV12-3 or TRBV12-4 and TRBJ2-7, with D perhaps matching TRBD1 (5 bases). Deletions cut 1 base from V and 2 bases from J, with 6 bases between. The CDR3 sequence is 13 residues long. The CDR3: CASSLGQPYEQYF. CDR3 DNA (partial): TGTGCCAGCAGTTTAGGACAGCCCTACGAG.

Note on this clone: From the germline J gene comes the end of the CDR3, since the read stops 3 residues before it. The chain is built from TRBV27 and TRBJ2-3, with unresolved D. The germline V gene encodes CDR1 MNHEY and CDR2 SMNVEV (reference sequence). The CDR3 sequence is 14 residues long. The V end was cut by 0 bases, the J end by 3 bases, with 7 bases between. The DNA read from the CDR3 is TGTGCCAGCAGTTTATCAGGGTCAACAGATACG. Translated: CASSLSGSTDT. The whole CDR3 protein is CASSLSGSTDTQYF.

With regard to this clone: The read finishes 3 residues shy of the CDR3 end, and the germline J gene is used to complete it. J is TRBJ2-7 and V is TRBV14, with TRBD1 as a possible D gene (6 bases). The CDR3 runs 14 residues. V dropped 4 bases and J dropped 5 bases, with 15 bases sitting between them. CDR1 is SGHDN, CDR2 FVKESK, per germline. The CDR3 reads CASSPLGGWNEQYF. CDR3 DNA (partial): TGTGCCAGCAGCCCCCTAGGGGGATGGAACGAG.

Note on this clone: The CDR3 is cut off 3 residues early in the read; its end comes from the germline J gene. The chain links TRBV11-2 to TRBJ2-5; D may be TRBD2 (6 bases). Germline lookup yields CDR1 SGHAT and CDR2 FQNNGV. Trimming stripped 1 base from V and 1 base from J, with 10 bases between. This CDR3 has 15 residues. The CDR3 spells CASSLGAGSQETQYF. CDR3 DNA (partial): TGTGCCAGCAGCTTAGGGGCGGGGAGCCAAGAGACC.

A remark on this clone: The read ends 3 residues before the CDR3 terminus; that terminus is restored from the germline J gene. The J gene is TRBJ2-6, the V gene TRBV19, with unresolved D. V lost 2 bases to trimming and J lost 0 bases, with 11 bases between them. CDR3 length: 17 amino acids. Germline assignment: CDR1 LNHDA and CDR2 SQIVND (reference sequence). The sequenced part of the CDR3 DNA is TGTGCCAGTAGTATACAGATATACTACTCTGGGGCCAACGTC. The encoded protein is CASSIQIYYSGANV. The full-length CDR3 reads as CASSIQIYYSGANVLTF.

Points on this clone: The DNA ends 3 residues before the CDR3 does, and the rest of the CDR3 is filled in from the germline J gene. V and J are TRBV5-1 and TRBJ2-5; the match to TRBD2 covers 8 bases. V dropped 1 base and J dropped 2; count of bases not matched to a gene: 7. Germline CDR1 and CDR2: SGHRS and YFSETQ. The CDR3 extends over 16 amino acids. The sequenced CDR3 bases are TGCGCCAGCAGCTTGAACACGGGGGGGGGTCAAGAGACC. This encodes CASSLNTGGGQET. The complete CDR3 protein is CASSLNTGGGQETQYF.

With respect to this clone: The DNA ends 3 residues before the CDR3 does, and the rest of the CDR3 is filled in from the germline J gene. The gene calls are TRBV7-6 and TRBJ2-1, with 9 bases aligning to TRBD2. This CDR3 spans 16 amino acids. Germline loops: CDR1 SGHVS, CDR2 FNYEAQ. V was clipped by 3 bases and J by 4 bases; unmatched bases: 7. The CDR3 here is CASSLVAGGSYNEQFF. CDR3 DNA (partial): TGTGCCAGCAGCTTGGTTGCGGGGGGGTCTTACAATGAG.

With regard to this clone: Sequencing ends 3 residues short of the CDR3 end; the germline J gene provides the rest. The gene calls are TRBV27 and TRBJ2-7; 7 nucleotides line up with TRBD1. V lost 3 bases to trimming and J lost 2 bases; unmatched junction nucleotides: 1. CDR3 length: 13 residues. The germline V gene has CDR1 MNHEY and CDR2 SMNVEV (reference sequence). CDR3 in amino acids: CASSFGQAYEQYF. CDR3 bases read: TGTGCCAGCAGTTTCGGACAGGCCTACGAG.

Comments on this clone: The DNA ends 3 residues before the CDR3 does, and the rest of the CDR3 is filled in from the germline J gene. V is TRBV11-2 and J is TRBJ1-3, with D perhaps matching TRBD1 (6 bases). Trimming took off 4 bases at V and 2 bases at J, with 9 bases between the two ends. The germline CDR1 and CDR2 sequences are SGHAT and FQNNGV. There are 14 residues in the CDR3. The CDR3 DNA, read in part, is TGTGCCAGCAGCTCCGGACAGCCTGGAAACACC. Translation gives CASSSGQPGNT. The entire CDR3 protein is CASSSGQPGNTIYF.

Comments on this clone: The sequenced fragment ends 3 residues before the CDR3 boundary, so the rest is inferred from the germline J gene. V usage is TRBV6-1 and J usage is TRBJ1-5, with D unclear. The V gene lost 4 bases and the J gene lost 0 bases, with 7 bases spanning the gap. The CDR3 extends over 14 amino acids. Per the germline V gene, CDR1 is MNHNS and CDR2 is SASEGT. Partial CDR3 DNA: TGTGCCAGCAGTGCGACACTTAGCAATCAGCCC. Translating gives CASSATLSNQP. From start to end, the CDR3 is CASSATLSNQPQHF.

On this clone itself: The sequenced fragment ends 3 residues before the CDR3 boundary, so the rest is inferred from the germline J gene. The chain joins TRBV7-2 to TRBJ2-3; no firm D call. Germline CDR1 reads SGHTA; CDR2 reads FQGNSA. The V end lost 1 base, the J end lost 5 bases, and 10 bases lay between the germline ends. The CDR3 runs to 14 residues. The CDR3 loop is CASSLGRRGDTQYF. The CDR3 bases that were read are TGTGCCAGCAGCTTAGGCAGGAGAGGAGATACG.

Details on this clone: The CDR3 end lies 3 residues beyond the end of the read and is filled in from the germline J gene. The rearrangement links TRBV19 to TRBJ1-5; 8 positions agree with TRBD1. The V gene's germline CDR1 is LNHDA and CDR2 SQIVND (reference sequence). There are 16 residues in the CDR3. V trimming: 5 bases; J trimming: 0 bases; junction bases outside the gene matches: 6. Here the CDR3 reads CASSPSTGASNQPQHF. The part of the CDR3 DNA that was read is TGTGCCAGTAGTCCTTCGACAGGGGCTAGCAATCAGCCC.

Notes on this clone: The observed sequence ends 3 residues before the CDR3 terminus, with the missing tail filled in from the germline J gene. The chain recombines TRBV7-6 with TRBJ1-5, with a possible D match to TRBD1 (5 bases). The V gene's germline CDR1 is SGHVS and CDR2 FNYEAQ. The CDR3 has 16 amino acids. Between the trimmed V and J ends, which lost 7 bases and 0 bases, there was a span of 16 bases. CDR3 DNA, as far as it was read: TGTGCCAGCACCGAGGAGGCAGGGTATAGCAATCAGCCC. Translating it yields CASTEEAGYSNQP. The entire CDR3 reads CASTEEAGYSNQPQHF.

To note about this clone: With the read ending 3 residues before the CDR3 end, the germline J gene is used to fill in that end. V is TRBV12-3 or TRBV12-4 and J is TRBJ2-2, with D uncertain. This CDR3 region has 14 residues. V was clipped by 3 bases and J by 4 bases, with 9 bases between them. The CDR3 DNA, read in part, is TGTGCCAGCAGTTTGAACCTATTCACCGGGGAG. Amino acids: CASSLNLFTGE. The whole CDR3 is CASSLNLFTGELFF.

A remark on this clone: Read coverage stops 3 residues before the CDR3 terminus; the germline J gene supplies the remainder. This sequence joins TRBV7-8 and TRBJ1-1; 8 nucleotides agree with TRBD1. Germline-derived CDR1 and CDR2 are SGHVS and FQNEAQ. The V and J ends lost 5 bases and 2 bases, in that order; junction bases with no gene match: 7. CDR3 length: 15 amino acids. The part of the CDR3 DNA that was read is TGTGCCAGCAGCGCCGGACAGGGTGGAAACACTGAA. Translated: CASSAGQGGNTE. The whole CDR3 region reads CASSAGQGGNTEAFF.

Concerning this clone itself: The read halts 3 residues ahead of the CDR3 end, with the missing end drawn from the germline J gene. At the DNA level, this CDR3 is encoded by other sequences in the same sample as well. The chain employs TRBV20-1 and TRBJ2-3; 10 nucleotides match TRBD1. Trimming cost V 6 bases and J 2 bases; bases outside gene matches: 5. CDR3 length: 14 amino acids. The germline V gene has CDR1 DFQATT and CDR2 SNEGSKA (reference sequence). CDR3 bases read: TGCAGTGCCCCGGGACAGGGGAACACAGATACG. Translated: CSAPGQGNTDT. The CDR3 in its entirety is CSAPGQGNTDTQYF.